This TCR beta chain came from a study of T cell repertoires in cytomegalovirus infection. Whole-study context: The public TCR beta signatures pointed to both CMV infection and matching HLA type.

Study results and limitations: There were HLA-C-restricted CMV-specific TCR beta clonotypes dominating the ex vivo response.

As regards this clonotype: The target antigen is unknown.

Per the germline V gene, CDR1 is MNHEY and CDR2 is SMNVEV (reference sequence). The CDR3 consists of 15 residues. V lost 9 bases and J lost 3, with 20 bases in between. TCRdb processed the reads anew with MiXCR; each CDR3 protein has one entry. The repertoire holds approximately 310,000 distinct CDR3 sequences, with just under 25% as singletons. The TCR comes from a human donor in good health (CMV status not recorded). Some clones in this sample may be carry-over from other donors' samples. The sequences come from cultured PBMCs, collected from culture after CMV antigen stimulation. The genes are TRBV27 and TRBJ1-1; the D is unclear. The CDR3 DNA reads TGTGCCAGTCACTCTAACCTCGGGAGGGACACTGAAGCTTTCTTT. Translated: CASHSNLGRDTEAFF.